Below, 24 T cell receptor beta chains from the same sample are listed, as sequenced in a study of shared clonotypes between healthy human individuals. Terminally differentiated effector memory CD45RA+ cells were excluded from the naive CD8 cells, which were CD45RO-negative and positively selected for CCR7. Clones were sequenced by immunoSEQ multiplex PCR, and TCRdb holds only the in-frame ones, with some missing. The sample yields millions of clones, approximately 94% seen once. The sequenced sample was naive CD8+ T cells sorted from blood. The receptors originated from a man between 18 and 35 years old in good health.

The J gene is TRBJ1-1, the V gene TRBV30, with D perhaps TRBD1 (6 bases). The germline V gene encodes CDR1 GTSNPN and CDR2 SVGIG (reference sequence). This CDR3 region has 15 residues. V gave up 0 bases and J gave up 2 bases, with 13 bases separating them. The CDR3 bases are TGTGCCTGGAGTGTAACAGGGACAATTAACACTGAAGCTTTCTTT. Translating it yields CAWSVTGTINTEAFF.

The rearrangement links TRBV7-8 to TRBJ2-1; tentatively, D is TRBD1 (5 bases). The CDR3 is 17 residues long. Trimming stripped 5 bases from V and 4 bases from J, with 21 bases between. Germline assignment: CDR1 SGHVS and CDR2 FQNEAQ. CDR3 region: CASSEDQAGSLYNEQFF. CDR3 coding DNA: TGTGCCAGCAGCGAGGACCAAGCAGGGTCCCTTTACAATGAGCAGTTCTTC. Full variable domain (outside the CDR3, taken from reference TRBV7-8 and TRBJ2-1): GAGVSQSPRYKVAKRGQDVALRCDPISGHVSLFWYQQALGQGPEFLTYFQNEAQLDKSGLPSDRFFAERPEGSVSTLKIQRTQQEDSAVYLCASSEDQAGSLYNEQFFGPGTRLTVL.

The chain links TRBV4-1 to TRBJ2-5; 9 nucleotides match TRBD1. This CDR3 region has 13 residues. Looked up from germline, CDR1 is MGHRA and CDR2 is YSYEKL. J lost 5 bases, V lost 5 bases, and 3 bases had no gene match. Here the CDR3 DNA reads TGCGCCAGCAGCGCGGGACAGGGCGAGACCCAGTACTTC. It yields the protein CASSAGQGETQYF.

The CDR3: CASSLAVGEQYF. The CDR3 bases are TGTGCCAGCAGCTTAGCCGTCGGCGAGCAGTACTTC. This chain uses TRBV28 with TRBJ2-7; no definite D call. Trimming took off 6 bases at V and 6 bases at J, with 12 bases between the two ends. This CDR3 spans 12 amino acids. CDR1 is MDHEN, CDR2 SYDVKM, per germline.

The chain links TRBV5-1 to TRBJ1-1; no definite D call. The V gene's germline CDR1 is SGHRS and CDR2 YFSETQ. V was shortened by 5 bases and J by 3 bases, with 11 bases between the two germline ends. The CDR3 consists of 13 residues. The CDR3 spells CASRAGSDTEAFF. CDR3 nucleotide sequence: TGCGCCAGCAGAGCCGGGAGTGACACTGAAGCTTTCTTT.

The chain has TRBV5-1 and TRBJ2-3; 11 bases align to TRBD2. The CDR3 is 17 residues long. In germline, CDR1 is SGHRS, CDR2 YFSETQ. Trimming cost V 4 bases and J 2 bases; bases outside gene matches: 9. The CDR3 loop reads CASSGAGLAAITDTQYF. Here the CDR3 DNA reads TGCGCCAGCAGCGGAGCGGGACTAGCGGCAATCACAGATACGCAGTATTTT.

The chain recombines TRBV6-6 with TRBJ2-1; 8 nucleotides match TRBD2. Germline CDR1 and CDR2: MNHNY and SVGAGI (reference sequence). With 2 bases clipped from V and 8 bases from J, the junction kept 11 bases outside the gene matches. The CDR3 extends over 16 amino acids. The CDR3 sequence: CASSYGPGGPLDEQFF. CDR3 in DNA: TGTGCCAGCAGTTACGGGCCGGGGGGGCCCTTGGATGAGCAGTTCTTC.

This rearrangement joins TRBV10-3 to TRBJ2-1; TRBD1 agrees at 9 bases. V trimming: 6 bases; J trimming: 3 bases; junction bases outside the gene matches: 6. Germline V lookup: CDR1 ENHRY, CDR2 SYGVKD. CDR3 length equals 15 residues. CDR3 protein: CAISPGTGNYNEQFF. The DNA for the CDR3 is TGTGCCATCAGCCCCGGGACAGGGAACTACAATGAGCAGTTCTTC.

This sequence joins TRBV7-6 and TRBJ1-5; 12 bases align to TRBD1. V lost 5 bases, J lost 5 bases, and 4 bases stayed unmatched. The CDR3 runs to 15 residues. Germline loops: CDR1 SGHVS, CDR2 FNYEAQ. The CDR3 reads CASSDGTGGYQPQHF. CDR3 in DNA: TGTGCCAGCAGCGACGGGACAGGGGGCTATCAGCCCCAGCATTTT.

The rearrangement joins TRBV15 to TRBJ2-2; tentative D call: TRBD2 (5 bases). From germline, CDR1 is LNHNV and CDR2 YYDKDF (reference sequence). CDR3 length: 12 amino acids. Trimming left V 4 bases short and J 5 bases short, with 5 bases between. In nucleotides, the CDR3 is TGTGCCACCAGCACGGGGACCGGGGAGCTGTTTTTT. Amino acid sequence: CATSTGTGELFF.

The table lists this clone with a count of one. This chain uses TRBV20-1 with TRBJ1-6; D is ambiguous. This CDR3 has 10 amino acids. The V end was cut by 8 bases, the J end by 9 bases, with 8 bases between. CDR1 is DFQATT, CDR2 SNEGSKA, per germline (reference sequence). The CDR3 spells CSYCRSPLHF. CDR3 bases: TGCAGTTATTGCCGTTCACCCCTCCACTTT.

In DNA form, the CDR3 reads TGTGCCAGCAGGTCCCCGACAGGGGAACAAGAGACCCAGTACTTC. This translates into CASRSPTGEQETQYF. V gene TRBV28 combines with J gene TRBJ2-5, with 8 bases fitting TRBD1. From germline, CDR1 is MDHEN and CDR2 SYDVKM. Germline trimming cut 6 bases from V and 2 bases from J; bases unmatched to any gene: 8. The CDR3 is 15 amino acids.

The V and J genes are TRBV13 and TRBJ2-6; TRBD1 aligns across 8 bases. Trimming cost V 5 bases and J 2 bases; bases outside gene matches: 5. The CDR3 sequence is 16 residues long. Germline CDR1 reads PRHDT; CDR2 reads FYEKMQ (reference sequence). The CDR3 sequence: CASSPDREAGANVLTF. The DNA of the CDR3 is TGTGCCAGCAGCCCGGACAGGGAAGCTGGGGCCAACGTCCTGACTTTC.

The chain uses TRBV4-1 and TRBJ2-7; D unresolved. V was cut by 2 bases and J by 6 bases, with 20 bases left in between. Per germline, CDR1 MGHRA and CDR2 YSYEKL. The CDR3 runs 16 residues. The CDR3 loop is CASSQSAPLPPVEQYF. The CDR3 nucleotides read TGCGCCAGCAGCCAATCTGCCCCTCTCCCGCCAGTCGAGCAGTACTTC.

Turning to this clone: Different DNA sequences within this sample yield the same CDR3. The chain combines TRBV13 with TRBJ2-7; 9 bases are shared with TRBD1. Trimming took 4 bases from V and 1 from J; bases not matched to a gene: 5. Germline V CDR1 and CDR2: PRHDT, FYEKMQ (reference sequence). CDR3 length: 15 amino acids. The CDR3 is CASSSSGTGSYEQYF. The CDR3 DNA follows: TGTGCCAGCAGCTCATCCGGGACAGGGTCCTACGAGCAGTACTTC.

The chain carries TRBV6-6 and TRBJ2-5; perhaps TRBD2 as D (5 bases). This CDR3 is 16 amino acids long. Germline V gene data show CDR1 as MNHNY and CDR2 as SVGAGI (reference sequence). V lost 2 bases and J lost 0, with 13 bases in between. CDR3 bases: TGTGCCAGCAGTTACCCAGAACTAGAGTACCAAGAGACCCAGTACTTC. As protein: CASSYPELEYQETQYF.

This clone has a handful of counts. The chain uses TRBV5-5 and TRBJ1-1; D possibly corresponds to TRBD1 (5 bases). V was pared by 0 bases and J by 0 bases, with 12 bases between. The CDR3 length is 16 residues. From germline, CDR1 is SGHKS and CDR2 YYEKEE (reference sequence). CDR3 in DNA: TGTGCCAGCAGCTTGGATGACAGATACATGAACACTGAAGCTTTCTTT. It encodes CASSLDDRYMNTEAFF.

The rearrangement joins TRBV2 to TRBJ2-3; no clear D gene. Trimming shortened V by 3 bases and J by 1 base, and 8 bases separated the two germline ends. The CDR3 loop spans 14 amino acids. Germline lookup yields CDR1 SNHLY and CDR2 FYNNEI. The DNA for the CDR3 is TGTGCCAGCAGTGATGAAGGGCGCACAGATACGCAGTATTTT. Translating gives CASSDEGRTDTQYF.

J is TRBJ2-5 and V is TRBV6-5, with 10 bases lining up with TRBD2. V lost 8 bases to trimming and J lost 4 bases; unmatched junction nucleotides: 4. Germline CDR1 is MNHEY and CDR2 is SVGAGI. The CDR3 sequence is 13 residues long. CDR3 DNA: TGTGCCAGCGGGGCTAGCGGGGGAGAGACCCAGTACTTC. As protein: CASGASGGETQYF.

This clone has just one count. The chain joins TRBV2 to TRBJ1-2; 7 bases align to TRBD1. This CDR3 is 13 amino acids long. The germline V gene encodes CDR1 SNHLY and CDR2 FYNNEI. Unmatched junction bases numbered 5, after V lost 9 bases and J lost 1 base. CDR3 loop: CARGGTVNYGYTF. CDR3 nucleotides: TGTGCCAGGGGGGGGACAGTTAACTATGGCTACACCTTC.

This clone was seen ten or more times. This same CDR3 is encoded by further DNA sequences in the sample. The chain employs TRBV9 and TRBJ2-2; D is unresolved. The CDR3 runs to 12 residues. Trimming removed 1 base at V and 2 bases at J, with 0 bases between. Germline CDR1 is SGDLS and CDR2 is YYNGEE. The CDR3 sequence is CASSVNTGELFF. CDR3 nucleotide sequence: TGTGCCAGCAGCGTAAACACCGGGGAGCTGTTTTTT.

The chain's CDR3 is CASSEVPGNTEAFF. Here the CDR3 DNA reads TGTGCCAGCAGTGAAGTCCCAGGGAATACTGAAGCTTTCTTT. The genes are TRBV6-1 and TRBJ1-1, with a weak D call TRBD1 (5 bases). The CDR3 spans 14 residues. Germline loops: CDR1 MNHNS, CDR2 SASEGT. V gave up 1 base and J gave up 5 bases, with 11 bases separating them.

With respect to this clone: Other nucleotide sequences in the sample specify the same CDR3. V and J are TRBV5-4 and TRBJ2-5; D could derive from TRBD1 or TRBD2 (6 bases each). V lost 2 bases, J lost 4 bases, and 15 bases lay in between. The CDR3 consists of 15 residues. CDR1 and CDR2 (germline): SGHNT, YYREEE (reference sequence). This chain's CDR3 is CASSLDRGLGETQYF. CDR3 coding DNA: TGTGCCAGCAGCTTAGACCGGGGGCTTGGAGAGACCCAGTACTTC.

The rearrangement joins TRBV9 to TRBJ2-3, with 8 bases matching TRBD1. Germline CDR1 SGDLS, CDR2 YYNGEE. CDR3 length: 16 amino acids. V shed 4 bases and J 1 base; nucleotides not matched to a gene: 8. The CDR3 DNA sequence: TGTGCCAGCAGCCCGGAGGGGGGACAGGGCACAGATACGCAGTATTTT. Encoded protein: CASSPEGGQGTDTQYF.